This T cell receptor (beta chain) emerged from a study of blood T cell repertoires in COVID-19. Sequenced by immunoSEQ multiplex PCR; TCRdb stores in-frame clones only, minus some. The sample has about 98,000 clones; just under 85% are singletons. Germline loops: CDR1 MNHNY, CDR2 SVGAGI (reference sequence). J gave up 2 bases and V 6 bases, and 14 bases lay outside the gene matches. The CDR3 is 17 amino acids. What was sequenced was peripheral blood. The chain couples TRBV6-6 to TRBJ2-3, with 7 positions matching TRBD2. The clonotype was recovered from a middle-aged man with active or convalescent COVID-19. This chain's CDR3 is CASSRLPGLADTDTQYF. CDR3 nucleotide sequence: TGTGCCAGCAGCCGACTACCGGGGCTAGCGGACACAGATACGCAGTATTTT.